This T cell receptor beta chain was obtained from a study of cytomegalovirus exposure and HLA in healthy donors. With 60 Vbeta and 13 Jbeta primers, the PCR was carried out. Only in-frame clones appear in the TCRdb table, and some are missing; sequencing was by immunoSEQ multiplex PCR. Altogether approximately 210,000 clones are present, about 79% being singletons, with the ten largest covering roughly 1.9%. As for this clone: Its matching antigen is unknown.

The CDR3 extends over 15 amino acids. The junction had 4 bases not matched to a gene; V was cut back by 0 bases and J by 6 bases. Germline V CDR1 and CDR2: SGHRS, YFSETQ. The study, taken as a whole, reports: The number of N-insertions in an Asian-associated ancestry cluster was reportedly below the 666-donor mean in a later analysis.

What was sequenced was PBMCs. The receptor was isolated from a male donor in good health and CMV-seronegative. This chain joins TRBV5-1 and TRBJ2-1, with 9 bases aligning to TRBD1. The CDR3 reads CASSLGTGVFNEQFF. The CDR3 DNA reads as TGCGCCAGCAGCTTGGGGACAGGGGTGTTCAATGAGCAGTTCTTC.